This T cell receptor (beta chain) was observed in a study of CD8 T cells in Susac syndrome. Germline V gene lookup returns CDR1 MNHEY and CDR2 SMNVEV (reference sequence). Between the trimmed V and J ends, which lost 3 bases and 7 bases, there was a span of 13 bases. This CDR3 has 13 residues. cDNA came from about 0.5 to 1 ug RNA primed by random hexamers. TCRdb reprocessed the immunoSEQ multiplex PCR reads via MiXCR and lists one record per CDR3 protein. The repertoire includes some 300,000 distinct CDR3 sequences, roughly 85% of them detected once, and around 0.2% sits in the top ten. The specimen was CD8+ T cells from PBMCs. The chain couples TRBV27 to TRBJ2-7, with a possible D match to TRBD1 (5 bases). The TCR originated in a human donor with multiple sclerosis. CDR3: CASSLAQGHEQYF. For the CDR3, the DNA is TGTGCCAGCAGTTTGGCCCAAGGACATGAGCAGTACTTC.